This TCR beta chain appears in the sequencing data of a study of Ad26.COV2.S vaccination and SARS-CoV-2 variants. Study as a whole: Recipients of Ad26.COV2.S got it intramuscularly, once or twice 56 days apart.

The treatment here: roughly 18 received Ad26.COV2.S at low or high dose, single or two shots; 5 received placebo; per-sample allocation not given. Samples analyzed were those drawn on day 63 after the first vaccine or placebo injection. An Ad26 vector expressing Wuhan-strain SARS-CoV-2 spike constituted the vaccine. Libraries were prepared by immunoSEQ multiplex PCR; TCRdb keeps only in-frame clonotypes and omits some of them. The sample holds 300,000 to 400,000 clones, roughly 89% seen once. This CDR3 is 16 amino acids long. Germline assignment: CDR1 MDHEN and CDR2 SYDVKM. V lost 7 bases and J lost 5; bases outside the gene matches: 11.

The chain uses TRBV28 and TRBJ1-6, with 7 bases matching TRBD1. The material was peripheral blood, obtained in a trial of Ad26.COV2.S vaccine versus placebo. The clonotype comes from a person aged 18-65 years who received the Ad26.COV2.S COVID-19 vaccine or a placebo. DNA of the CDR3: TGTGCCAGCATCTCACCAGGGGGGGCGAATAATTCACCCCTCCACTTT. It is translated as CASISPGGANNSPLHF.